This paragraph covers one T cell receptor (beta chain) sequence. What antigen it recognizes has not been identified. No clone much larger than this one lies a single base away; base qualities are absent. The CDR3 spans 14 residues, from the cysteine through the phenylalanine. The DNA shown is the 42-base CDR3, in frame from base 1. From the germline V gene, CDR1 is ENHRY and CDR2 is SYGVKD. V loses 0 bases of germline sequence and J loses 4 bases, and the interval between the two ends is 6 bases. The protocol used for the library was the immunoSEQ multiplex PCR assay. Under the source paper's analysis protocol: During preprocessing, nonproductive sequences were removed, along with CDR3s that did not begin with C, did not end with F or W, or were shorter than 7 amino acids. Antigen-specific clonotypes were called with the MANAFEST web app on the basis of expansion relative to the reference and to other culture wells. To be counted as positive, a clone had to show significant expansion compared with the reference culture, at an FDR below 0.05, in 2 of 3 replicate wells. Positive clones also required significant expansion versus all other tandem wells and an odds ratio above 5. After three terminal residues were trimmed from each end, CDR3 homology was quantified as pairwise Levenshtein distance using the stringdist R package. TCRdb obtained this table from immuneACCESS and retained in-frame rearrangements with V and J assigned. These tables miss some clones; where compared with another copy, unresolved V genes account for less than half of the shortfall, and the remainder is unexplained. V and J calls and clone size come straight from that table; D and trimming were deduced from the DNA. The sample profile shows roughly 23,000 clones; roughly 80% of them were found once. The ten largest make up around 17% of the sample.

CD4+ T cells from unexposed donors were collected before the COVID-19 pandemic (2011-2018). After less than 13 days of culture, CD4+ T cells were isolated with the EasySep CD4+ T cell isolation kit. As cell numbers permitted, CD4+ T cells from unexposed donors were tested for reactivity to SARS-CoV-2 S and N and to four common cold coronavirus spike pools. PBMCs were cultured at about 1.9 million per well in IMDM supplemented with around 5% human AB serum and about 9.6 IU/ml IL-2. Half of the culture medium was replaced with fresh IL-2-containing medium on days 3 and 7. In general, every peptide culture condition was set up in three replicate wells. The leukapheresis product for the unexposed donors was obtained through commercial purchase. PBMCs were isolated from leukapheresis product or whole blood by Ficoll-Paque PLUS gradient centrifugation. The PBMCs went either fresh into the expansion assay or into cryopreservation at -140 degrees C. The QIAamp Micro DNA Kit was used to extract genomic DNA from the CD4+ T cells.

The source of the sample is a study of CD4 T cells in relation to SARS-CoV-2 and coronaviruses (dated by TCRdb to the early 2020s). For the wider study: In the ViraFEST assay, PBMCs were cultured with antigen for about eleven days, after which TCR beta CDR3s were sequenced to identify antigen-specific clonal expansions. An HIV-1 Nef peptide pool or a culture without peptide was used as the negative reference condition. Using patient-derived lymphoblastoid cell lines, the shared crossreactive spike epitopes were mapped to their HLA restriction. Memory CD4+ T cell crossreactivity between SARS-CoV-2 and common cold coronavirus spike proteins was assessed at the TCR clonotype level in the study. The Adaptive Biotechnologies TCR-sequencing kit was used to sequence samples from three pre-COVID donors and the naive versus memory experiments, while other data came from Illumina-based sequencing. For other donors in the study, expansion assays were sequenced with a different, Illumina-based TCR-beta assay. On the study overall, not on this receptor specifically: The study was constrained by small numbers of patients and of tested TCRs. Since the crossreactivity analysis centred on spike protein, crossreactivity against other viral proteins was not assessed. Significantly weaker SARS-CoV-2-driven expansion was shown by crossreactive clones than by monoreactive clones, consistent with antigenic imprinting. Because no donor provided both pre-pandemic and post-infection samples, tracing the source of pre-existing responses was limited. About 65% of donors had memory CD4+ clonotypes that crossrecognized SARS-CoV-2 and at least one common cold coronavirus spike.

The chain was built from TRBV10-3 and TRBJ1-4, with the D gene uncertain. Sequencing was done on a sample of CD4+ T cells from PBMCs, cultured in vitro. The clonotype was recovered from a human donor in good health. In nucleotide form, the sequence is TGTGCCATCAGTGAGTCGACACGTAATGAAAAACTGTTTTTT. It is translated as CAISESTRNEKLFF.